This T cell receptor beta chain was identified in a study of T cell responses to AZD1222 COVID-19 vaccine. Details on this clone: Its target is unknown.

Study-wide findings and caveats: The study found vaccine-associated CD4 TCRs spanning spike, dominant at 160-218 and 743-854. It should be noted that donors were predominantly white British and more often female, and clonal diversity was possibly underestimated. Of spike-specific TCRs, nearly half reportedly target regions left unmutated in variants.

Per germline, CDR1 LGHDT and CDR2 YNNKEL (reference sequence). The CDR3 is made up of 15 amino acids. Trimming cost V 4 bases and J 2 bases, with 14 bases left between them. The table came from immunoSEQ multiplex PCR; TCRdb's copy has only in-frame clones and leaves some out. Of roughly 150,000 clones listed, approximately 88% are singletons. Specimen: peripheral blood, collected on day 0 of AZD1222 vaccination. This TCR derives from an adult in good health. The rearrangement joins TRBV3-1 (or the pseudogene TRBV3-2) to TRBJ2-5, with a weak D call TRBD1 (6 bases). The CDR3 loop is CASSLQQGRQETQYF. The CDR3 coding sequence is TGTGCCAGCAGCCTCCAACAGGGTAGGCAAGAGACCCAGTACTTC.